These 20 T cell receptor beta chains originate from one sample sequenced in a study of blood T cell repertoires in COVID-19. Generated by immunoSEQ multiplex PCR, the TCRdb table keeps only in-frame clones and is missing some. The table lists about 440,000 clones, nearly 90% of them singletons. The sequencing input was PBMCs or T cells enriched from blood (not recorded which). These receptors were collected from a young woman with acute COVID-19.

The chain combines TRBV29-1 with TRBJ2-1; TRBD2 agrees at 10 bases. Germline loops: CDR1 SQVTM, CDR2 ANQGSEA. CDR3 size: 15 residues. The V gene end was trimmed by 2 bases and the J gene end by 3 bases; junction bases not matched to a gene: 4. CDR3 nucleotide sequence: TGCAGCGTTGAACCACTAGCGGGGCTCTACAATGAGCAGTTCTTC. Translated, it gives CSVEPLAGLYNEQFF.

The rearrangement uses TRBV5-1 and TRBJ1-1; tentatively, D is TRBD1 (6 bases). V lost 2 bases, J lost 1 base, and 12 bases lay in between. Germline values: CDR1 SGHRS, CDR2 YFSETQ. This CDR3 comprises 15 residues. CDR3 in DNA: TGCGCCAGCAGCTTATGGGGGCAACCGAACACTGAAGCTTTCTTT. Its translation is CASSLWGQPNTEAFF. Based on the CDR3 plus reference TRBV5-1 and TRBJ1-1, the full variable domain is KAGVTQTPRYLIKTRGQQVTLSCSPISGHRSVSWYQQTPGQGLQFLFEYFSETQRNKGNFPGRFSGRQFSNSRSEMNVSTLELGDSALYLCASSLWGQPNTEAFFGQGTRLTVV.

In DNA, the CDR3 is TGTGCCAGCAACCGCGGGGGGGCCTACGAGCAGTACTTC. This translates into CASNRGGAYEQYF. This sequence joins TRBV2 and TRBJ2-7, with 9 bases matching TRBD2. The CDR3 covers 13 residues. The germline V gene has CDR1 SNHLY and CDR2 FYNNEI. V dropped 7 bases and J dropped 2; count of bases not matched to a gene: 3. Supplemented by reference TRBV2 and TRBJ2-7, the full variable domain reads EPEVTQTPSHQVTQMGQEVILRCVPISNHLYFYWYRQILGQKVEFLVSFYNNEISEKSEIFDDQFSVERPDGSNFTLKIRSTKLEDSAMYFCASNRGGAYEQYFGPGTRLTVT.

This clone turned up a few times. The V gene is TRBV15, the J gene TRBJ1-5; D gene ambiguous. V lost 4 bases, J lost 4 bases, and 17 bases lay in between. The V gene's germline CDR1 is LNHNV and CDR2 YYDKDF (reference sequence). The CDR3 totals 16 residues. CDR3 region: CATSNLPEVGNQPQHF. As DNA, the CDR3 is TGTGCCACCAGCAATTTACCGGAGGTTGGTAATCAGCCCCAGCATTTT.

The chain is built from TRBV7-9 and TRBJ2-2; TRBD1 aligns across 8 bases. This CDR3 has 16 residues. V lost 5 bases and J lost 3; bases outside the gene matches: 8. Looked up from germline, CDR1 is SEHNR and CDR2 is FQNEAQ (reference sequence). As DNA, the CDR3 is TGTGCCAGCAGCCCGAGCAGGGGGCTGGACACCGGGGAGCTGTTTTTT. It is translated as CASSPSRGLDTGELFF.

This chain uses TRBV7-2 with TRBJ2-5, with 7 bases matching TRBD2. Per the germline V gene, CDR1 is SGHTA and CDR2 is FQGNSA. This CDR3 region has 13 residues. V dropped 5 bases and J dropped 5; count of bases not matched to a gene: 5. The CDR3 protein is CASSPKGGETQYF. The CDR3, as DNA: TGTGCCAGCAGCCCCAAGGGAGGGGAGACCCAGTACTTC.

The chain couples TRBV6-5 to TRBJ2-2, with 10 bases matching TRBD2. This CDR3 has 14 residues. Germline loops: CDR1 MNHEY, CDR2 SVGAGI. The J segment lost 9 bases and the V segment lost 5 bases, leaving 6 bases of the junction unmatched. In DNA, the CDR3 is TGTGCCAGCAGTAGCGGGGGGGCTCCACGGGAGCTGTTTTTT. Protein product: CASSSGGAPRELFF.

The chain carries TRBV30 and TRBJ2-2, with D unresolved. Trimming shortened V by 2 bases and J by 7 bases, and 5 bases separated the two germline ends. CDR3 length: 11 amino acids. Germline V gives CDR1 GTSNPN, CDR2 SVGIG (reference sequence). The CDR3 is CAWSSGGELFF. DNA of the CDR3: TGTGCCTGGAGTTCCGGCGGGGAGCTGTTTTTT.

The V call is TRBV5-4, the J call TRBJ1-2; TRBD1 matches 7 bases. The CDR3 is 13 amino acids. V was clipped by 5 bases and J by 9 bases; unmatched bases: 10. Germline V gene sequence: CDR1 SGHNT, CDR2 YYREEE (reference sequence). CDR3 sequence reads: CASRTTGPISYTF. The CDR3 coding sequence is TGTGCCAGCAGAACGACAGGGCCCATTAGCTACACCTTC. The whole variable domain, remainder taken from reference TRBV5-4 and TRBJ1-2, is ETGVTQSPTHLIKTRGQQVTLRCSSQSGHNTVSWYQQALGQGPQFIFQYYREEENGRGNFPPRFSGLQFPNYSSELNVNALELDDSALYLCASRTTGPISYTFGSGTRLTVV.

The chain couples TRBV7-8 to TRBJ1-5; a weak D match, TRBD1 (5 bases). CDR1 and CDR2 from the germline V gene are SGHVS and FQNEAQ. The CDR3 is 18 amino acids. The germline V and J ends were trimmed by 5 bases and 0 bases, with 20 bases remaining between them. The CDR3 region is CASSKSALGDYSNQPQHF. The CDR3 coding sequence is TGTGCCAGCAGCAAATCGGCCCTGGGGGACTATAGCAATCAGCCCCAGCATTTT.

The J gene is TRBJ2-7, the V gene TRBV15, with TRBD2 identical over 11 bases. This CDR3 contains 17 residues. Trimming at V came to 3 bases and at J to 4 bases, leaving 11 bases not matched to a gene. Germline CDR1 LNHNV, CDR2 YYDKDF (reference sequence). CDR3 residues: CATSRATSGSRKYEQYF. The CDR3 nucleotides read TGTGCCACCAGCAGGGCTACTAGCGGGAGCAGAAAATACGAGCAGTACTTC.

The chain links TRBV4-3 to TRBJ2-3; a possible D gene is TRBD2 (5 bases). Germline loops: CDR1 LGHNA, CDR2 YSLEER. V was shortened by 3 bases and J by 1 base, with 11 bases between the two germline ends. The CDR3 extends over 15 amino acids. The CDR3 coding sequence is TGCGCCAGCAGCCAGTCCCTAGCAGGCACAGATACGCAGTATTTT. Translating it yields CASSQSLAGTDTQYF.

J is TRBJ1-1 and V is TRBV2, with 10 bases identical to TRBD1. J lost 3 bases, V lost 4 bases, and 5 bases had no gene match. Germline V lookup: CDR1 SNHLY, CDR2 FYNNEI. This CDR3 has 15 amino acids. CDR3 DNA: TGTGCCAGCAGTGTTTTGGGACAGGGGCACACTGAAGCTTTCTTT. Amino acid sequence: CASSVLGQGHTEAFF.

This rearrangement joins TRBV7-9 to TRBJ2-7, with TRBD2 matching 13 bases. CDR1 and CDR2 from the germline V gene are SEHNR and FQNEAQ (reference sequence). J gave up 2 bases and V 0 bases, and 4 bases lay outside the gene matches. The CDR3 loop spans 17 amino acids. The CDR3 reads CASSLAGGTSGAYEQYF. For the CDR3, the DNA is TGTGCCAGCAGCTTAGCGGGTGGGACTAGCGGGGCCTACGAGCAGTACTTC.

This sequence joins TRBV4-1 and TRBJ2-3; 8 nucleotides match TRBD1. CDR3 length: 15 residues. Germline values: CDR1 MGHRA, CDR2 YSYEKL. V trimming: 1 base; J trimming: 3 bases; junction bases outside the gene matches: 3. The CDR3 sequence: CASSQGQGNTDTQYF. CDR3 sequence (DNA): TGCGCCAGCAGCCAAGGACAGGGGAATACAGATACGCAGTATTTT.

The chain links TRBV19 to TRBJ2-3, with D possibly TRBD2 on 6 matching bases. Per germline, CDR1 LNHDA and CDR2 SQIVND (reference sequence). Trimming pared 6 bases from V and 0 bases from J, leaving 10 bases between. This CDR3 is 14 amino acids long. The chain's CDR3 is CASRGGSSTDTQYF. In DNA, the CDR3 is TGTGCCAGTAGGGGGGGTTCTAGCACAGATACGCAGTATTTT.

V usage is TRBV5-8 and J usage is TRBJ2-3, with D possibly TRBD2 on 7 matching bases. CDR1 and CDR2 (germline): SGHTS, YDEGEE. The CDR3 is made up of 16 amino acids. V shed 4 bases and J shed 1 base, with 16 bases lying between them. The CDR3 DNA reads TGTGCCAGCAGCACCCGTAGGGAGGGGGGCACAGATACGCAGTATTTT. Encoded protein: CASSTRREGGTDTQYF.

V is TRBV4-1 and J is TRBJ2-1; 15 bases are a match to TRBD2. Looked up from germline, CDR1 is MGHRA and CDR2 is YSYEKL. This CDR3 region has 17 residues. The ends lost 4 bases at V and 7 bases at J; junction bases unmatched: 8. The CDR3 spells CASSLFGLAGGRNEQFF. The CDR3 DNA reads as TGCGCCAGCAGCCTGTTCGGACTAGCGGGGGGGCGAAATGAGCAGTTCTTC.

This chain uses TRBV7-9 with TRBJ2-1; 8 bases fit TRBD2. V shed 1 base, J shed 8 bases, and the junction held 10 bases outside the gene matches. The CDR3 runs 16 residues. CDR1 and CDR2 (germline): SEHNR, FQNEAQ (reference sequence). The CDR3 loop is CASSLGIAGRGDEQFF. DNA of the CDR3: TGTGCCAGCAGCTTAGGGATAGCGGGACGGGGTGATGAGCAGTTCTTC.

The J gene is TRBJ2-7, the V gene TRBV20-1; 8 bases agree with TRBD2. Germline CDR1 is DFQATT and CDR2 is SNEGSKA (reference sequence). This CDR3 has 14 amino acids. V shed 3 bases and J 2 bases; nucleotides not matched to a gene: 6. CDR3 residues: CSASAGLGTYEQYF. The CDR3 DNA reads as TGCAGTGCTAGTGCGGGACTAGGGACCTACGAGCAGTACTTC.